Shown below are 30 T cell receptor beta chains from a single sample sequenced in a study of long-term antiretroviral therapy in people with HIV. Version v3.0 of the immunoSEQ assay was performed at survey level. TCRdb's table, derived via immunoSEQ multiplex PCR, lists solely in-frame clones and lacks some. The sample carries under 45,000 clones, 80% recorded once. The sample here was unsorted PBMCs, taken 3.4 years after starting antiretroviral therapy. These receptors originate from a man younger than 40 with HIV.

The chain links TRBV28 to TRBJ2-7, with TRBD2 matching 11 bases. The ends lost 7 bases at V and 3 bases at J; junction bases unmatched: 11. The CDR3 contains 16 residues. Looked up from germline, CDR1 is MDHEN and CDR2 is SYDVKM. CDR3 in amino acids: CASNPRLAGGHYEQYF. The CDR3 coding sequence is TGTGCCAGCAACCCCCGGCTAGCGGGAGGTCACTACGAGCAGTACTTC.

This clone has a handful of counts. The chain employs TRBV7-2 and TRBJ1-2; D ambiguous. CDR1 SGHTA and CDR2 FQGNSA come from the germline V gene. The V gene lost 2 bases and the J gene lost 4 bases, with 8 bases spanning the gap. This CDR3 comprises 13 residues. The CDR3 region is CASSLSGIYGYTF. The CDR3 DNA reads as TGTGCCAGCAGCTTATCGGGGATCTATGGCTACACCTTC.

The chain uses TRBV19 and TRBJ2-7; 7 bases match TRBD2. CDR1 LNHDA and CDR2 SQIVND come from the germline V gene (reference sequence). V was pared by 3 bases and J by 0 bases, with 5 bases of the junction left unmatched. CDR3 length equals 15 residues. CDR3 residues: CASSIGGSYSYEQYF. For the CDR3, the DNA is TGTGCCAGTAGTATCGGCGGGAGTTACTCCTACGAGCAGTACTTC. Supplemented by reference TRBV19 and TRBJ2-7, the full variable domain reads DGGITQSPKYLFRKEGQNVTLSCEQNLNHDAMYWYRQDPGQGLRLIYYSQIVNDFQKGDIAEGYSVSREKKESFPLTVTSAQKNPTAFYLCASSIGGSYSYEQYFGPGTRLTVT.

The V and J genes are TRBV7-2 and TRBJ2-3, with 13 bases identical to TRBD2. With 6 bases clipped from V and 6 bases from J, the junction kept 18 bases outside the gene matches. Germline assignment: CDR1 SGHTA and CDR2 FQGNSA. CDR3 length: 19 amino acids. The CDR3: CASSLTPNGLAGDLDTQYF. The CDR3 DNA reads as TGTGCCAGCAGTTTAACGCCAAACGGACTAGCGGGAGATCTGGATACGCAGTATTTT. Combining the CDR3 with reference TRBV7-2 and TRBJ2-3 gives the whole variable domain GAGVSQSPSNKVTEKGKDVELRCDPISGHTALYWYRQSLGQGLEFLIYFQGNSAPDKSGLPSDRFSAERTGGSVSTLTIQRTQQEDSAVYLCASSLTPNGLAGDLDTQYFGPGTRLTVL.

The chain uses TRBV28 and TRBJ2-1, with TRBD2 matching over 8 bases. Germline trimming cut 3 bases from V and 4 bases from J; bases unmatched to any gene: 11. Germline assignment: CDR1 MDHEN and CDR2 SYDVKM. The CDR3 loop spans 17 amino acids. Here the CDR3 reads CASSFSGLAGGYNEQFF. Here the CDR3 DNA reads TGTGCCAGCAGTTTCTCCGGTCTAGCGGGTGGATACAATGAGCAGTTCTTC.

Written as DNA, the CDR3 is TGTGCCAGCAGCGCCGGGACTAGCTTGTACAATGAGCAGTTCTTC. Amino acid sequence: CASSAGTSLYNEQFF. The chain is built from TRBV11-3 and TRBJ2-1; 9 bases align to TRBD2. The germline V gene encodes CDR1 SGHNT and CDR2 YENEEA. Trimming removed 5 bases from V and 4 bases from J; junction bases left unmatched: 6. The CDR3 runs 15 residues.

This rearrangement joins TRBV7-9 to TRBJ2-7; 8 bases match TRBD2. This CDR3 contains 12 residues. The J segment lost 6 bases and the V segment lost 4 bases, leaving 2 bases of the junction unmatched. The germline gives CDR1 SEHNR, CDR2 FQNEAQ (reference sequence). This CDR3 reads CASSSSGGEQYF. CDR3 nucleotides: TGTGCCAGCAGCTCCAGCGGGGGCGAGCAGTACTTC.

The chain recombines TRBV4-1 with TRBJ2-2; 8 bases align to TRBD2. CDR1 and CDR2 from the germline V gene are MGHRA and YSYEKL. Trimming cost V 0 bases and J 4 bases; bases outside gene matches: 4. The CDR3 extends over 16 amino acids. The CDR3 sequence is CASSQERGRTTGELFF. CDR3 in DNA: TGCGCCAGCAGCCAAGAACGCGGGAGGACCACCGGGGAGCTGTTTTTT.

CDR3 residues: CASSSLANNEQFF. The CDR3 DNA is TGTGCCAGCTCTTCACTAGCGAACAATGAGCAGTTCTTC. V and J are TRBV18 and TRBJ2-1; 7 nucleotides agree with TRBD2. J lost 5 bases, V lost 6 bases, and 4 bases had no gene match. CDR3 length: 13 amino acids. CDR1 is KGHSH and CDR2 is LQKENI in the germline V gene.

The genes are TRBV29-1 and TRBJ2-2, with 7 bases that match TRBD2. Germline V gene data show CDR1 as SQVTM and CDR2 as ANQGSEA. J lost 3 bases, V lost 5 bases, and 3 bases had no gene match. The CDR3 is 13 residues long. Written as DNA, the CDR3 is TGCAGCGTTTTGCGGGGGTACACCGGGGAGCTGTTTTTT. Translating gives CSVLRGYTGELFF.

The rearrangement joins TRBV14 to TRBJ2-7; D gene unclear. Looked up from germline, CDR1 is SGHDN and CDR2 is FVKESK. This CDR3 is 15 amino acids long. V was clipped by 1 base and J by 12 bases, with 22 bases between them. In nucleotides, the CDR3 is TGTGCCAGCAGCCAAGTCGCTCACAGCGCCGGGTGGCTGTACTTC. Its protein is CASSQVAHSAGWLYF.

This clone was seen more than once but under ten times. The rearrangement uses TRBV5-4 and TRBJ2-7; TRBD2 aligns across 11 bases. The CDR3 sequence is 14 residues long. Per the germline V gene, CDR1 is SGHNT and CDR2 is YYREEE (reference sequence). V was clipped by 4 bases and J by 3 bases; unmatched bases: 3. The CDR3 region is CASSTTSGSYEQYF. The CDR3 bases are TGTGCCAGCAGCACTACTAGCGGGAGCTACGAGCAGTACTTC.

The chain combines TRBV27 with TRBJ1-1, with D maybe TRBD1 (6 bases). The V end lost 3 bases, the J end lost 4 bases, and 12 bases lay between the germline ends. This CDR3 contains 14 residues. Germline-derived CDR1 and CDR2 are MNHEY and SMNVEV (reference sequence). The CDR3 is CASSFGGAATEAFF. In DNA, the CDR3 is TGTGCCAGCAGTTTTGGGGGGGCGGCCACTGAAGCTTTCTTT.

V usage is TRBV14 and J usage is TRBJ2-7; D tentatively fits TRBD1 or TRBD2 (5 bases each). Germline V gives CDR1 SGHDN, CDR2 FVKESK. The CDR3 runs 13 residues. The ends were cut back, 4 bases at V and 7 bases at J, with 14 bases in the middle. The CDR3 region is CASSRDALGEQYF. The CDR3 DNA reads as TGTGCCAGCAGCCGGGACGCACTGGGGGAGCAGTACTTC.

The rearrangement joins TRBV4-3 to TRBJ1-2; perhaps TRBD1 as D (5 bases). This CDR3 has 16 amino acids. Germline CDR1 reads LGHNA; CDR2 reads YSLEER. V dropped 2 bases and J dropped 4 bases, with 17 bases sitting between them. CDR3 sequence: CASSQSAGGEPYGYTF. For the CDR3, the DNA is TGCGCCAGCAGCCAAAGCGCGGGGGGGGAACCCTATGGCTACACCTTC.

This rearrangement joins TRBV27 to TRBJ2-3; no clear D gene. Trimming shortened V by 5 bases and J by 1 base, and 16 bases separated the two germline ends. This CDR3 comprises 16 residues. The V gene's germline CDR1 is MNHEY and CDR2 SMNVEV (reference sequence). CDR3 DNA: TGTGCCAGCAGTCAGGCCCGGGCGGCGGGCACAGATACGCAGTATTTT. As protein: CASSQARAAGTDTQYF.

The rearrangement joins TRBV7-2 to TRBJ2-7; 9 nucleotides line up with TRBD2. The ends lost 1 base at V and 2 bases at J; junction bases unmatched: 3. The CDR3 is 15 residues long. Germline lookup yields CDR1 SGHTA and CDR2 FQGNSA. The CDR3: CASSLGLAGTYEQYF. CDR3 sequence (DNA): TGTGCCAGCAGCTTAGGGCTAGCGGGGACCTACGAGCAGTACTTC.

This clone was seen once. The chain carries TRBV7-9 and TRBJ1-1; TRBD1 is a possible D gene (6 bases). This CDR3 region has 14 residues. Germline V gene sequence: CDR1 SEHNR, CDR2 FQNEAQ (reference sequence). Between the trimmed V and J ends, which lost 4 bases and 1 base, there was a span of 10 bases. CDR3 DNA: TGTGCCAGCAGCTCCGTGGGACAGAACACTGAAGCTTTCTTT. This translates into CASSSVGQNTEAFF. Full variable domain (missing parts from reference TRBV7-9 and TRBJ1-1): DTGVSQNPRHKITKRGQNVTFRCDPISEHNRLYWYRQTLGQGPEFLTYFQNEAQLEKSRLLSDRFSAERPKGSFSTLEIQRTEQGDSAMYLCASSSVGQNTEAFFGQGTRLTVV.

V and J are TRBV6-1 and TRBJ2-7; 8 nucleotides align to TRBD1. The CDR3 is made up of 14 amino acids. Germline CDR1 is MNHNS and CDR2 is SASEGT. The V and J ends lost 7 bases and 2 bases, in that order; junction bases with no gene match: 7. The CDR3 spells CASIGQGVAYEQYF. CDR3 in DNA: TGTGCCAGCATAGGACAGGGTGTCGCCTACGAGCAGTACTTC.

The chain joins TRBV11-3 to TRBJ2-7; no clear D. This CDR3 has 13 amino acids. The V end lost 1 base, the J end lost 0 bases, and 4 bases lay between the germline ends. Germline lookup yields CDR1 SGHNT and CDR2 YENEEA. The CDR3 region is CASSLGFSYEQYF. In nucleotides, the CDR3 is TGTGCCAGCAGCTTAGGCTTCTCCTACGAGCAGTACTTC.

The chain uses TRBV5-1 and TRBJ1-1, with D unclear. V lost 0 bases and J 0 bases, leaving 12 bases between the germline ends. Looked up from germline, CDR1 is SGHRS and CDR2 is YFSETQ. This CDR3 comprises 16 residues. The DNA of the CDR3 is TGCGCCAGCAGCTTGGCCAATTTGGGCATGAACACTGAAGCTTTCTTT. Its translation is CASSLANLGMNTEAFF.

The genes are TRBV7-9 and TRBJ2-2, with D tentatively TRBD1 or TRBD2 (5 bases each). This CDR3 is 14 amino acids long. Germline CDR1 and CDR2: SEHNR and FQNEAQ (reference sequence). V was shortened by 6 bases and J by 0 bases, with 8 bases between the two germline ends. CDR3 coding DNA: TGTGCCAGCAGAATGGGGGCGAACACCGGGGAGCTGTTTTTT. Translated, it gives CASRMGANTGELFF.

The table lists this clone with a few counts. The rearrangement joins TRBV7-2 to TRBJ2-7, with TRBD2 as a possible D gene (7 bases). The CDR3 contains 12 residues. Germline V CDR1 and CDR2: SGHTA, FQGNSA. V lost 6 bases and J 6 bases, leaving 12 bases between the germline ends. The CDR3: CASSAGEGEQYF. DNA for the CDR3: TGTGCCAGCAGTGCAGGGGAGGGCGAGCAGTACTTC.

The rearrangement joins TRBV6-5 to TRBJ1-2; D perhaps matches TRBD1 (5 bases). Trimming shortened V by 2 bases and J by 1 base, and 14 bases separated the two germline ends. The length of the CDR3 is 16 residues. Germline V gives CDR1 MNHEY, CDR2 SVGAGI. CDR3 bases: TGTGCCAGCAGTTACGAGGGGCAATCCCTTAACTATGGCTACACCTTC. It specifies CASSYEGQSLNYGYTF.

The chain uses TRBV7-9 and TRBJ1-2; D is unclear. The germline V gene encodes CDR1 SEHNR and CDR2 FQNEAQ (reference sequence). Trimming pared 5 bases from V and 4 bases from J, leaving 14 bases between. The CDR3 contains 14 residues. The CDR3 nucleotides read TGTGCCAGCAGCGCGCGATTAGAAGGCTATGGCTACACCTTC. As protein: CASSARLEGYGYTF.

This clone appeared once. The genes are TRBV29-1 and TRBJ2-1; 10 bases agree with TRBD2. The CDR3 totals 14 residues. J gave up 0 bases and V 5 bases, and 1 base lay outside the gene matches. Per germline, CDR1 SQVTM and CDR2 ANQGSEA. Here the CDR3 reads CSVSSGSSYNEQFF. CDR3 bases: TGCAGCGTTTCTAGCGGGAGCTCCTACAATGAGCAGTTCTTC.

The genes are TRBV7-2 and TRBJ2-4; D is perhaps TRBD2 (5 bases). Germline V gives CDR1 SGHTA, CDR2 FQGNSA. V was pared by 2 bases and J by 0 bases, with 8 bases between. The CDR3 runs 15 residues. The CDR3 DNA reads TGTGCCAGCAGCTTAATACGGGGAGCCAAAAACATTCAGTACTTC. Amino acids: CASSLIRGAKNIQYF.

The V call is TRBV7-8, the J call TRBJ1-1; no clear D. Germline assignment: CDR1 SGHVS and CDR2 FQNEAQ. The CDR3 sequence is 13 residues long. Trimming removed 4 bases at V and 4 bases at J, with 10 bases between. CDR3 DNA: TGTGCCAGCAGCTCGGGGAAGAGCACTGAAGCTTTCTTT. Its protein product is CASSSGKSTEAFF.

The chain links TRBV29-1 to TRBJ2-1; D remains unclear. Germline CDR1 reads SQVTM; CDR2 reads ANQGSEA. CDR3 length equals 12 residues. V gave up 4 bases and J gave up 6 bases, with 10 bases separating them. The CDR3 sequence: CSVVWYSNEQFF. In DNA, the CDR3 is TGCAGCGTTGTTTGGTATAGCAATGAGCAGTTCTTC.

The rearrangement links TRBV9 to TRBJ1-5, with D tentatively TRBD1 (5 bases). Germline values: CDR1 SGDLS, CDR2 YYNGEE. This CDR3 is 15 amino acids long. V was trimmed by 0 bases and J by 2 bases, leaving 9 bases between them. CDR3 residues: CASSVDGGGNQPQHF. Here the CDR3 DNA reads TGTGCCAGCAGCGTAGATGGGGGAGGCAATCAGCCCCAGCATTTT.